These 18 T cell receptor beta chains were sequenced from one sample in a study of shared clonotypes between healthy human individuals. Generated by immunoSEQ multiplex PCR, the TCRdb table keeps only in-frame clones and is missing some. Of about 680,000 clones in the sample, around 90% were seen once. Selected positively for CCR7 and CD45RO-negative, naive CD8 cells excluded terminally differentiated effector memory CD45RA+ cells. The sequenced sample consisted of naive CD8+ T cells sorted from blood. The receptors shown here come from a man aged 25-40 years in good health.

This clone was recorded a few times. The gene calls are TRBV27 and TRBJ1-2; D remains ambiguous. The germline V gene has CDR1 MNHEY and CDR2 SMNVEV (reference sequence). V lost 0 bases, J lost 4 bases, and 6 bases lay in between. This CDR3 has 13 residues. In DNA form, the CDR3 reads TGTGCCAGCAGTTTATCACAGTTCTATGGCTACACCTTC. It translates to CASSLSQFYGYTF.

V and J are TRBV6-1 and TRBJ1-5; D uncertain. The germline CDR1 and CDR2 sequences are MNHNS and SASEGT. CDR3 size: 15 residues. Deletions cut 2 bases from V and 4 bases from J, with 12 bases between. The CDR3 is CASSEIEEGNQPQHF. The DNA for the CDR3 is TGTGCCAGCAGTGAAATAGAGGAGGGAAATCAGCCCCAGCATTTT.

This sequence joins TRBV2 and TRBJ2-7; D is possibly TRBD2 (5 bases). This CDR3 is built from 11 residues. From germline, CDR1 is SNHLY and CDR2 FYNNEI. Deletions cut 9 bases from V and 2 bases from J, with 8 bases between. The CDR3, as DNA: TGTGCCAGTACTAGGACCTACGAGCAGTACTTC. It codes for CASTRTYEQYF.

The chain joins TRBV7-6 to TRBJ1-2; D is unclear. The CDR3 runs to 12 residues. Per the germline V gene, CDR1 is SGHVS and CDR2 is FNYEAQ. V was cut by 5 bases and J by 8 bases, with 12 bases left in between. The CDR3 nucleotides are TGTGCCAGCAGCCCCAACGGCTTGGGCTACACCTTC. It encodes CASSPNGLGYTF. Full variable domain (rest looked up from reference TRBV7-6 and TRBJ1-2): GAGVSQSPRYKVTKRGQDVALRCDPISGHVSLYWYRQALGQGPEFLTYFNYEAQQDKSGLPNDRFSAERPEGSISTLTIQRTEQRDSAMYRCASSPNGLGYTFGSGTRLTVV.

The chain is built from TRBV5-1 and TRBJ2-1; the match to TRBD1 covers 9 bases. The ends lost 3 bases at V and 0 bases at J; junction bases unmatched: 16. The CDR3 length is 20 residues. CDR1 and CDR2 (germline): SGHRS, YFSETQ. CDR3 residues: CASSWPTGGLAARSYNEQFF. The DNA of the CDR3 is TGCGCCAGCAGCTGGCCGACAGGGGGGCTAGCGGCTCGCTCCTACAATGAGCAGTTCTTC.

V and J are TRBV7-9 and TRBJ1-5; tentative D call: TRBD1 (5 bases). The V end lost 4 bases, the J end lost 5 bases, and 12 bases lay between the germline ends. The CDR3 totals 14 residues. Per the germline V gene, CDR1 is SEHNR and CDR2 is FQNEAQ (reference sequence). Written as DNA, the CDR3 is TGTGCCAGCAGCTGGTCAGGGCAGCATCAGCCCCAGCATTTT. Encoded protein: CASSWSGQHQPQHF.

This clone was found a few times. The rearrangement joins TRBV6-5 to TRBJ1-2; D perhaps matches TRBD1 (6 bases). The CDR3 consists of 15 residues. The germline V and J ends were trimmed by 6 bases and 7 bases, with 21 bases remaining between them. Germline values: CDR1 MNHEY, CDR2 SVGAGI. The CDR3 is CASSYTQQGGGGYTF. The CDR3, as DNA: TGTGCCAGCAGCTACACCCAACAGGGAGGAGGTGGCTACACCTTC.

This chain joins TRBV27 and TRBJ2-7, with D maybe TRBD1 (6 bases). The CDR3 consists of 12 residues. The V end lost 8 bases, the J end lost 4 bases, and 12 bases lay between the germline ends. CDR1 MNHEY and CDR2 SMNVEV come from the germline V gene (reference sequence). The CDR3 region is CASGTGMYEQYF. The CDR3 DNA is TGTGCCAGCGGAACAGGGATGTACGAGCAGTACTTC.

About this clone itself: Other DNA sequences in this sample translate to the same CDR3. The chain links TRBV7-9 to TRBJ2-7, with D unclear. Trimming removed 1 base at V and 4 bases at J, with 5 bases between. Germline V CDR1 and CDR2: SEHNR, FQNEAQ (reference sequence). The CDR3 spans 12 residues. The DNA for the CDR3 is TGTGCCAGCAGCTTAGGTCGGTACGAGCAGTACTTC. It codes for CASSLGRYEQYF. The full variable domain, its missing parts supplied by reference TRBV7-9 and TRBJ2-7, is DTGVSQNPRHKITKRGQNVTFRCDPISEHNRLYWYRQTLGQGPEFLTYFQNEAQLEKSRLLSDRFSAERPKGSFSTLEIQRTEQGDSAMYLCASSLGRYEQYFGPGTRLTVT.

The genes are TRBV29-1 and TRBJ2-1; TRBD1 is a possible D gene (6 bases). V dropped 3 bases and J dropped 3 bases, with 9 bases sitting between them. The V gene's germline CDR1 is SQVTM and CDR2 ANQGSEA. This CDR3 region has 13 residues. CDR3 sequence reads: CSVEDSNYNEQFF. The CDR3 DNA reads as TGCAGCGTTGAGGACAGCAACTACAATGAGCAGTTCTTC.

The V gene is TRBV18, the J gene TRBJ2-1, with TRBD2 matching 11 bases. Germline CDR1 and CDR2: KGHSH and LQKENI. The CDR3 totals 18 residues. V was clipped by 3 bases and J by 2 bases; unmatched bases: 9. DNA of the CDR3: TGTGCCAGCTCACCGAGGGGACTAGCGGTTTATGCCTACAATGAGCAGTTCTTC. This gives the protein CASSPRGLAVYAYNEQFF.

The chain's CDR3 is CASSEEAYEQYF. CDR3 bases: TGTGCCAGCAGTGAAGAGGCCTACGAGCAGTACTTC. This chain uses TRBV2 with TRBJ2-7; D remains ambiguous. V was trimmed by 1 base and J by 2 bases, leaving 3 bases between them. The CDR3 totals 12 residues. Germline-derived CDR1 and CDR2 are SNHLY and FYNNEI. The full variable domain, its missing parts supplied by reference TRBV2 and TRBJ2-7, is EPEVTQTPSHQVTQMGQEVILRCVPISNHLYFYWYRQILGQKVEFLVSFYNNEISEKSEIFDDQFSVERPDGSNFTLKIRSTKLEDSAMYFCASSEEAYEQYFGPGTRLTVT.

The chain couples TRBV27 to TRBJ2-7, with a tentative D call TRBD1 (5 bases). Trimming removed 6 bases at V and 5 bases at J, with 17 bases between. Germline values: CDR1 MNHEY, CDR2 SMNVEV (reference sequence). The CDR3 spans 14 residues. The chain's CDR3 is CASSQQVGDDEQYF. As DNA, the CDR3 is TGTGCCAGCAGCCAACAGGTCGGAGACGACGAGCAGTACTTC.

The count of this clone is one. This sequence joins TRBV4-3 and TRBJ2-7; D gene uncertain. Trimming removed 2 bases from V and 0 bases from J, with 8 bases in between. Germline-derived CDR1 and CDR2 are LGHNA and YSLEER. The CDR3 runs 14 residues. The CDR3 loop is CASSQIGYSYEQYF. DNA of the CDR3: TGCGCCAGCAGCCAAATTGGCTACTCCTACGAGCAGTACTTC.

V gene TRBV7-9 combines with J gene TRBJ1-1, with no clear D. Per the germline V gene, CDR1 is SEHNR and CDR2 is FQNEAQ (reference sequence). V lost 4 bases to trimming and J lost 3 bases, with 9 bases between them. The CDR3 has 13 amino acids. The CDR3 coding sequence is TGTGCCAGCAGCTCAGATTTCGACACTGAAGCTTTCTTT. This codes for CASSSDFDTEAFF.

V and J are TRBV13 and TRBJ1-1, with D unresolved. CDR1 PRHDT and CDR2 FYEKMQ come from the germline V gene (reference sequence). The CDR3 sequence is 14 residues long. V lost 5 bases and J 1 base, leaving 11 bases between the germline ends. CDR3 nucleotides: TGTGCCAGCAGCCCCCCTTGGGGGAACACTGAAGCTTTCTTT. Encoded protein: CASSPPWGNTEAFF.

This clone was seen only a few times. In the same sample, other DNA sequences code for this CDR3. The chain carries TRBV7-9 and TRBJ2-7; D may match TRBD1 or TRBD2 (5 bases each). Trimming stripped 3 bases from V and 4 bases from J, with 10 bases between. The CDR3 length is 13 residues. Germline V CDR1 and CDR2: SEHNR, FQNEAQ (reference sequence). The chain's CDR3 is CASSLAGTYEQYF. The CDR3 DNA reads TGTGCCAGCAGCTTGGCAGGGACGTACGAGCAGTACTTC.

CDR3 protein: CASSRDTSNQPQHF. The CDR3 nucleotides read TGTGCCAGCAGTAGAGACACTTCCAATCAGCCCCAGCATTTT. The chain recombines TRBV28 with TRBJ1-5; D gene uncertain. The V gene lost 5 bases and the J gene lost 3 bases, with 11 bases spanning the gap. In germline, CDR1 is MDHEN, CDR2 SYDVKM. This CDR3 comprises 14 residues.